This TCR beta chain is from a study of CD8 T cells in ankylosing spondylitis (dated by TCRdb to the late 2010s). Background for the entire study: The study profiled T cell receptor beta repertoires in healthy donors and ankylosing spondylitis patients to find disease-linked TCR variants. The full study cohort comprised about 23 ankylosing spondylitis patients and 85 to 120 healthy donors. Peripheral blood samples were taken, and synovial fluid was additionally collected from ankylosing spondylitis patients.

Note on this clonotype: What antigen it recognizes has not been identified. No per-base quality is available; no much larger clone lies one base away.

For CDR1 and CDR2, the germline V gene (reference sequence) lists DFQATT and SNEGSKA. The CDR3 numbers 15 residues from cysteine through phenylalanine. Only CDR3 DNA remains: 45 bases, in frame from the first base. V and J lose 5 bases and 3 bases, and a span of 18 bases separates them. Sequencing was carried out with an Illumina HiSeq 2500. Quantitative 5'-RACE with molecular barcodes was the method used to prepare the TCR beta libraries. The published analysis was carried out like this. A new computational method based on a probabilistic model of VDJ rearrangement was used to identify disease-linked TCR variants. TCRdb applied fastp at Q25 and MiXCR to the public reads, then kept only in-frame beta chains. When rows share a CDR3 protein, they turn into one entry using the most common DNA and genes. The V and J calls and clone size come from TCRdb's table, not from the authors' own analysis. The sample contains about 750,000 distinct CDR3 sequences, around 19% of them found a single time. About 20% of the sample rests with the top ten.

The paper's findings and limits, for the study overall: The disease-linked clones were reported as significantly enriched in matched synovial fluid samples from ankylosing spondylitis patients. A TCR beta motif made up of about eight highly homologous amino acid variants appeared to be characteristic of blood from ankylosing spondylitis patients. Some TCR beta motif variants had previously been reported in synovial fluid and blood of reactive arthritis patients, which suggested common disease-initiation mechanisms. A CD8+ phenotype was shown by the disease-linked clones, which were found at relatively low frequencies in peripheral blood.

The chain uses TRBV20-1 and TRBJ2-3; TRBD2 is a possible D gene, resting on 5 matching bases. Material: blood, either unsorted or a sorted T cell fraction (not recorded which). The source of this sequence is a male donor with ankylosing spondylitis. The CDR3 reads as follows: CSASISGPATDTQYF. The DNA sequence follows: TGCAGTGCTTCGATAAGCGGCCCCGCGACAGATACGCAGTATTTT.